This T cell receptor (beta chain) stems from a study of shared clonotypes between healthy human individuals. The overall study: Donors had three CD4 naive, three CD4 memory, two CD8 naive and one CD8 memory plate apiece.

Per the germline V gene, CDR1 is SEHNR and CDR2 is FQNEAQ (reference sequence). With 2 bases removed from V and 8 bases from J, the gap between germline ends came to 9 bases. The CDR3 contains 12 residues. Genomic DNA of every subset was divided equally among multiple immunoSEQ plates. Libraries were prepared by immunoSEQ multiplex PCR; TCRdb keeps only in-frame clonotypes and omits some of them. The sample has 2 million to 2.5 million clones; approximately 96% are singletons. Donors comprised healthy HIV-negative adults lacking recent acute infections or vaccinations. The TCR sequence derives from a man between 18 and 35 years old in good health. The chain recombines TRBV7-9 with TRBJ1-2; D unresolved. The sample consisted of naive CD4+ T cells sorted from blood. Subset noted: CD45RA+ positively selected. The CDR3 DNA sequence: TGTGCCAGCAGCTTACAGTCTGGCGGCTACACCTTC. Its translation: CASSLQSGGYTF.